This T cell receptor (beta chain) was observed in a study of blood T cell repertoires in COVID-19. The germline CDR1 and CDR2 sequences are KGHDR and SFDVKD. CDR3 length equals 15 residues. V was pared by 3 bases and J by 4 bases, with 14 bases between. Produced via immunoSEQ multiplex PCR; TCRdb's table is partial and in-frame only. This table has around 300,000 clones, approximately 90% appearing once. Sequenced input: peripheral blood. This sequence was found in a woman in her thirties with active or convalescent COVID-19. V and J are TRBV24-1 and TRBJ2-5, with D unresolved. CDR3 protein: CATSDPDMGLETQYF. In DNA, the CDR3 is TGTGCCACCAGTGATCCCGACATGGGTTTAGAGACCCAGTACTTC.